The 10 T cell receptor beta chains below were found in one sample sequenced in a study of molecular identifiers for immune sequencing clone quantification. TCRdb re-called the PCR reads with MiXCR, one entry per CDR3 protein. The table shows hundreds of thousands of distinct CDR3 sequences, with about 22% occurring only once. The specimen was naive CD8+ T cells from blood, with Jurkat cell RNA spiked in. The subset is: FACS-sorted CD8+CD4-CCR7+CD45RA+ naive T cells. These receptors were taken from a human donor in good health. Some libraries in this study had Jurkat cell RNA spiked in.

As for this clonotype: A junction end diverges from the germline sequence, so it may reflect a read error. This rearrangement joins TRBV12-3 or TRBV12-4 to TRBJ1-5; D perhaps matches TRBD1 (6 bases). The CDR3 extends over 15 amino acids. CDR3 amino acids: CASCLGGGSNQPQHF. CDR3 sequence (DNA): TGTGCCAGCTGTTTAGGGGGGGGTAGCAATCAGCCCCAGCATTTT.

This clonotype appeared a few times. The chain joins TRBV24-1 to TRBJ2-3, with 7 bases identical to TRBD1. CDR1 is KGHDR, CDR2 SFDVKD, per germline. The CDR3 consists of 16 residues. J was trimmed by 2 bases and V by 0 bases; bases with no gene match: 4. CDR3 nucleotide sequence: TGTGCCACCAGTGATTTGGAGGGGGCCGCCACAGATACGCAGTATTTT. The encoded protein is CATSDLEGAATDTQYF.

Worth noting for this clonotype: Given a much more abundant clone one base away, this may be a read error. V is TRBV7-9 and J is TRBJ2-6, with a tentative D call TRBD2 (6 bases). The CDR3 is made up of 16 amino acids. CDR1 and CDR2 from the germline V gene are SEHNR and FQNEAQ (reference sequence). The CDR3 DNA is TGTGCCAGCAGCTCCAAGGCAGGGACTGGGGCCAACGTCCTGGCTTTC. Amino acids: CASSSKAGTGANVLAF. The full variable domain, in which reference TRBV7-9 and TRBJ2-6 provide the parts outside the CDR3, is DTGVSQNPRHKITKRGQNVTFRCDPISEHNRLYWYRQTLGQGPEFLTYFQNEAQLEKSRLLSDRFSAERPKGSFSTLEIQRTEQGDSAMYLCASSSKAGTGANVLAFGAGSRLTVL.

V usage is TRBV13 and J usage is TRBJ1-1; D is undetermined. Trimming shortened V by 5 bases and J by 6 bases, and 10 bases separated the two germline ends. The CDR3 loop spans 12 amino acids. Germline loops: CDR1 PRHDT, CDR2 FYEKMQ (reference sequence). CDR3 amino acids: CASSGPIPEAFF. DNA of the CDR3: TGTGCCAGCAGCGGACCTATCCCTGAAGCTTTCTTT.

This chain connects TRBV6-5 to TRBJ2-7; 7 nucleotides match TRBD2. The V segment lost 2 bases and the J segment 5 bases; nucleotides outside the gene matches: 6. Germline V lookup: CDR1 MNHEY, CDR2 SVGAGI. The CDR3 totals 14 residues. The DNA for the CDR3 is TGTGCCAGCAGTTACAGCGGGGCCAGGGACGAGCAGTACTTC. Its translation is CASSYSGARDEQYF.

V gene TRBV11-2 combines with J gene TRBJ2-7, with a possible D match to TRBD2 (5 bases). Germline V CDR1 and CDR2: SGHAT, FQNNGV. Trimming pared 3 bases from V and 3 bases from J, leaving 15 bases between. The CDR3 sequence is 15 residues long. CDR3 coding DNA: TGTGCCAGCAGCTTTTCCCGAGGGAGCTTCTACGAGCAGTACTTC. Protein product: CASSFSRGSFYEQYF. The full variable domain, with the rest looked up from reference TRBV11-2 and TRBJ2-7, is EAGVAQSPRYKIIEKRQSVAFWCNPISGHATLYWYQQILGQGPKLLIQFQNNGVVDDSQLPKDRFSAERLKGVDSTLKIQPAKLEDSAVYLCASSFSRGSFYEQYFGPGTRLTVT.

This clonotype has just a few counts. The chain uses TRBV7-9 and TRBJ1-5; D uncertain. The length of the CDR3 is 17 residues. V was trimmed by 3 bases and J by 6 bases, leaving 21 bases between them. Germline V CDR1 and CDR2: SEHNR, FQNEAQ (reference sequence). The DNA of the CDR3 is TGTGCCAGCAGCTTCTACTCAGGAGTTAGCGCCTGTCAGCCCCAGCATTTT. Translating it yields CASSFYSGVSACQPQHF.

This clonotype was found many times. The rearrangement links TRBV29-1 to TRBJ1-1; D not resolved. Germline CDR1 is SQVTM and CDR2 is ANQGSEA. This CDR3 spans 11 amino acids. Between the trimmed V and J ends, which lost 6 bases and 2 bases, there was a span of 7 bases. CDR3: CSVNRNTEAFF. CDR3 DNA: TGCAGCGTCAACAGAAACACTGAAGCTTTCTTT.

This clonotype was counted at least ten times. This chain uses TRBV7-9 with TRBJ1-4; D ambiguous. Trimming removed 4 bases from V and 8 bases from J, with 20 bases in between. CDR1 SEHNR and CDR2 FQNEAQ come from the germline V gene (reference sequence). The CDR3 is made up of 16 amino acids. The CDR3 loop reads CASSSTGGAEEEKLFF. The CDR3 DNA reads TGTGCCAGCAGCTCTACTGGTGGTGCCGAGGAGGAAAAACTGTTTTTT.

As to this clonotype: Given a much more abundant clone one base away, this may be a read error. V is TRBV27 and J is TRBJ2-7, with D possibly TRBD2 on 5 matching bases. The CDR3 sequence is 13 residues long. The V and J ends lost 4 bases and 0 bases respectively, with 7 bases between them. Germline assignment: CDR1 MNHEY and CDR2 SMNVEV (reference sequence). The CDR3 region is CASSSGVSYEQYF. The CDR3 DNA reads TGTGCCAGCAGTTCCGGGGTCTCCTACGAGCAGTACTTC.